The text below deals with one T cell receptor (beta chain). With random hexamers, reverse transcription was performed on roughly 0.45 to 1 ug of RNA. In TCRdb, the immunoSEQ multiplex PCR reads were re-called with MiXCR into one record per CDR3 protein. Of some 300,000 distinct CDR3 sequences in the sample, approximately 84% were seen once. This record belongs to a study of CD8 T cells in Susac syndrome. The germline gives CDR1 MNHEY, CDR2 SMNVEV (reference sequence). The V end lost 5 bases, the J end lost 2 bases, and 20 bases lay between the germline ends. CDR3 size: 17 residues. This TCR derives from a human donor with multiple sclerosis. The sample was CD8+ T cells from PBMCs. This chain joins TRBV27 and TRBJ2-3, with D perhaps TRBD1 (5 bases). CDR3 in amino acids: CASSPGPGKGYTDTQYF. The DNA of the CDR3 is TGTGCCAGCAGTCCAGGGCCCGGAAAGGGGTACACAGATACGCAGTATTTT.